This is a list of T cell receptor beta chains from one sample in a study of blood T cells in healthy people across ages. One entry per CDR3 protein results from TCRdb running MiXCR on the 5' RACE reads. This table has about a million distinct CDR3 sequences, roughly 51% appearing once. Input material: blood. Source of these receptors: a woman in her fifties or sixties in good health. CDR3s include the opening cysteine and the closing phenylalanine or tryptophan. The order of the fields is V gene, clone size, CDR3 protein. Rows give clone size only sometimes, using once, few, many, or a class for an expanded clone.

TRBV4-1,.,CASSHQGQGMSSYEQYF
TRBV28,.,CASNQAQGANTQYF
TRBV30,.,CAWSRDNLGEQYF
TRBV3-1,few,CASSQGTGTGDYEQYF
TRBV6-6,.,CASSPNLSGATDTQYF
TRBV14,.,CASSQDEVDRVMDTQYF
TRBV4-3,once,CASSQDLGLEGTDTQYF
TRBV10-3,.,CAMGRNYEQYF
TRBV20-1,.,CSATTSGGPPYF
TRBV5-1,few,CASSLALAGGIDTQYF
TRBV2,few,CASWTLGVEQYF
TRBV7-9,few,CASSLTSVNEQFF
TRBV15,.,CATSGNRVGGYTF
TRBV20-1,.,CSARDSDRSSYEQYF
TRBV6-5,.,CASSVTALAKNIQYF
TRBV5-4,.,CASSLPGGLGGEQFF
TRBV30,.,CAWNLGAGLSEQYF
TRBV11-2,few,CASSFYGSGANVLTF
TRBV28,few,CASSLDRGGSNQPQHF
TRBV28,.,CASTAGGLSQVGEQYF
TRBV5-1,few,CASSLGPGDQPQHF
TRBV5-1,.,CASSSMTSGSTDTQYF
TRBV6-2/TRBV6-3,few,CASSPLTDRSYEQYF
TRBV20-1,few,CTAELYNEQFF
TRBV4-3,.,CASSQDSISGRAGVQYF
TRBV6-2/TRBV6-3,.,CAGSPRGGRRNQPQHF
TRBV6-5,few,CASRQGQGGYNEQFF
TRBV7-2,few,CASSLRSGLAGRNEQFF